This T cell receptor beta chain was sequenced in a study of cytomegalovirus exposure and HLA in healthy donors. Both 60 Vbeta primers and 13 Jbeta primers went into the PCR. In the study's own analysis: Later, an analysis found about 83 million unique TCR beta chains, and 10 million to 11 million of these were shared. The data were produced by immunoSEQ multiplex PCR, yet TCRdb's version contains in-frame clones alone and is incomplete. The D gene and trimming were derived from the DNA, and the V and J assignments and clone size from that table. The data contain about 180,000 clones, approximately 80% of them singletons. Healthy bone marrow donors made up the donors. Germline-derived CDR1 and CDR2 are KGHSH and LQKENI. CDR3 size: 15 residues. V lost 3 bases and J lost 1, with 10 bases in between. A remark on this clone: The sample holds other DNA sequences that translate to the same CDR3.

Sample: PBMCs. The clonotype was recovered from a woman aged 25 to 39 in good health and CMV-seronegative. The chain links TRBV18 to TRBJ2-1, with D perhaps matching TRBD2 (6 bases). CDR3 in DNA: TGTGCCAGCTCACCGTTAGCGGATTCCTACAATGAGCAGTTCTTC. This codes for CASSPLADSYNEQFF. The full variable domain, in which reference TRBV18 and TRBJ2-1 provide the parts outside the CDR3, is NAGVMQNPRHLVRRRGQEARLRCSPMKGHSHVYWYRQLPEEGLKFMVYLQKENIIDESGMPKERFSAEFPKEGPSILRIQQVVRGDSAAYFCASSPLADSYNEQFFGPGTRLTVL.